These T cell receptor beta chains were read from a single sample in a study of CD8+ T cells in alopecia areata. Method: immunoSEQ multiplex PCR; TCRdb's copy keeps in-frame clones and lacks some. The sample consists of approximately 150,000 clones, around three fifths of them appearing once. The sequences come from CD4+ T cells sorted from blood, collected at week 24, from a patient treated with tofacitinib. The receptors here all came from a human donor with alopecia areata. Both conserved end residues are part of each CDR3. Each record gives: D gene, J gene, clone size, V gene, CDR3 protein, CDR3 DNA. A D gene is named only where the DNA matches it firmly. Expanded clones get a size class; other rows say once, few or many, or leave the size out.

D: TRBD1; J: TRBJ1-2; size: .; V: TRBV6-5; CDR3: CASSYRGQGNYGYTF; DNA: TGTGCCAGCAGTTACCGCGGACAGGGGAACTATGGCTACACCTTC
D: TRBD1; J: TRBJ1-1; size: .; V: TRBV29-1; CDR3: CSVSGVDRVWDTEAFF; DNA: TGCAGCGTCTCCGGGGTAGACAGGGTTTGGGACACTGAAGCTTTCTTT
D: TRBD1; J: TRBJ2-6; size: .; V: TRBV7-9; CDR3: CASSLPGQAPANVLTF; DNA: TGTGCCAGCAGCTTACCCGGACAGGCTCCGGCCAACGTCCTGACTTTC
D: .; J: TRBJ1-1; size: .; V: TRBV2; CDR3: CASSVTNTEAFF; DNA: TGTGCCAGCAGTGTGACGAACACTGAAGCTTTCTTT
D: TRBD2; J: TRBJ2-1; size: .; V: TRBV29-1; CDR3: CSARDYSYNEQFF; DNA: TGCAGCGCCCGGGACTACTCCTACAATGAGCAGTTCTTC
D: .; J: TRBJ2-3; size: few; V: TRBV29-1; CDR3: CSVEREFTDTQYF; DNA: TGCAGCGTTGAAAGGGAGTTTACAGATACGCAGTATTTT
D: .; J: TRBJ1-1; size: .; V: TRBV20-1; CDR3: CSAVRYTEAFF; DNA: TGCAGTGCTGTTCGATACACTGAAGCTTTCTTT
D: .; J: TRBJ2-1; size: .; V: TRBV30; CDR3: CAWSVQSGGRYNEQFF; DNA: TGTGCCTGGAGTGTACAGAGTGGGGGGCGTTACAATGAGCAGTTCTTC
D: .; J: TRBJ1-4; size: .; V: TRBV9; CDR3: CASSVVSGKGEKLFF; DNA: TGTGCCAGCAGCGTAGTTTCAGGTAAAGGAGAAAAACTGTTTTTT
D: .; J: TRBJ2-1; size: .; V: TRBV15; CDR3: CATSRDLTPQFF; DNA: TGTGCCACCAGCAGAGATTTGACTCCTCAGTTCTTC
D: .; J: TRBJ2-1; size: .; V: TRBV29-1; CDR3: CSVEGGVYISTYNEQFF; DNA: TGCAGCGTGGAGGGGGGGGTTTACATCTCTACCTACAATGAGCAGTTCTTC
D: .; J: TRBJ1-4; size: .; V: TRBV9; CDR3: CASSVSTTNEKLFF; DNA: TGTGCCAGCAGCGTATCTACAACTAATGAAAAACTGTTTTTT
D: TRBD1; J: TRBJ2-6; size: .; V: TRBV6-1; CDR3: CASSDPAGQGFSGANVLTF; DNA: TGTGCCAGCAGTGACCCAGCGGGACAGGGTTTCTCTGGGGCCAACGTCCTGACTTTC
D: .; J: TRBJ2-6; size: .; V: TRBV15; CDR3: CATSRDKAGANVLTF; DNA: TGTGCCACCAGCAGAGATAAAGCTGGGGCCAACGTCCTGACTTTC
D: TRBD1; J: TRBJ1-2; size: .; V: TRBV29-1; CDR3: CSVDGTAGYTF; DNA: TGCAGCGTCGATGGGACAGCAGGCTACACCTTC
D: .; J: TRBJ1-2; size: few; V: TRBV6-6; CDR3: CASRTDSRYGYTF; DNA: TGTGCCAGCAGGACAGACAGTCGCTATGGCTACACCTTC
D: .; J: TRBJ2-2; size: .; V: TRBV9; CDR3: CASSVEPLLGTGELFF; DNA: TGTGCCAGCAGCGTAGAACCCCTCCTGGGGACCGGGGAGCTGTTTTTT
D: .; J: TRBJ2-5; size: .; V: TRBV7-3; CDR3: CASSLGLQETQYF; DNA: TGTGCCAGCAGCTTAGGTCTTCAAGAGACCCAGTACTTC
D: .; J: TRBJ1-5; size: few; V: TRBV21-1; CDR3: CASSPFKAEYSNQPQHF; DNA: TGTGCCAGCAGCCCCTTCAAGGCCGAATATAGCAATCAGCCCCAGCATTTT
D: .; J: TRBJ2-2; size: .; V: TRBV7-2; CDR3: CASSLVWGYTGELFF; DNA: TGTGCCAGCAGCTTAGTTTGGGGGTACACCGGGGAGCTGTTTTTT